This T cell receptor beta chain is from a study of regulatory dendritic cells for organ transplantation. Notes on the study in general: Naive CD4+ and CD8+ repertoires were highly diverse; memory CD8+ was most oligoclonal. Between individuals, the alloreactive memory CD8+ T cell pool differed considerably. Memory CD8+ clonal expansion seemed more limited with regulatory than mature dendritic cells.

Germline CDR1 is LNHDA and CDR2 is SQIVND (reference sequence). V dropped 2 bases and J dropped 0 bases, with 11 bases sitting between them. The CDR3 contains 16 residues. The method was immunoSEQ multiplex PCR; TCRdb's version includes in-frame clones alone and lacks a portion of them. Of about 28,000 clones in the sample, roughly 84% were seen once. Memory T cells were CD45RO+, naive were CD45RA+, sorted by FACS. Note on this clone: What it binds is unknown.

Sequences were obtained from naive CD8+ T cells from blood. Subset: CD45RA+ naive T cells. The origin of this receptor is a human donor in good health. The gene calls are TRBV19 and TRBJ2-1, with D maybe TRBD2 (5 bases). CDR3 protein: CASSISGFSSYNEQFF. In DNA form, the CDR3 reads TGTGCCAGTAGTATATCGGGGTTCAGCTCCTACAATGAGCAGTTCTTC.